This is a list of T cell receptor beta chains from one sample in a study of OX40 agonist ivuxolimab in advanced cancers. Here immunoSEQ multiplex PCR was the method, and the copy in TCRdb shows in-frame clones only, minus some. This table has tens of thousands of clones, 80% to 90% appearing once. The sequencing used CD4+ or CD8+ T cells sorted from blood, collected in a trial of the OX40 agonist ivuxolimab. The receptors derive from an adult with an advanced solid tumor such as melanoma, head and neck, liver or kidney cancer. Both conserved end residues are part of each CDR3. Fields, in order: D gene, V gene, clone size, J gene, CDR3 protein, CDR3 DNA. D genes are given only for firm matches. A clone size is listed for some rows: how often the clone was seen (once, few, many), or a class if it is expanded.

>TRBD1|TRBV19|.|TRBJ2-7
CASSIGQGSYEQYF
TGTGCCAGTAGTATAGGACAGGGTTCCTACGAGCAGTACTTC
>TRBD1|TRBV6-5|.|TRBJ1-2
CASSYLQGGYGYTF
TGTGCCAGCAGTTATTTACAGGGGGGCTATGGCTACACCTTC
>.|TRBV2|few|TRBJ2-3
CASSQDLGTQYF
TGTGCCAGCAGTCAGGACTTAGGTACGCAGTATTTT
>.|TRBV19|.|TRBJ2-5
CASRPGHLLQETQYF
TGTGCCAGCAGACCGGGACACCTACTTCAAGAGACCCAGTACTTC
>.|TRBV29-1|.|TRBJ1-2
CSVEDQRVGGYTF
TGCAGCGTTGAAGATCAGAGGGTGGGAGGCTACACCTTC
>.|TRBV11-3|.|TRBJ2-1
CASSLGQPGNEQFF
TGTGCCAGCAGCTTAGGGCAGCCGGGCAATGAGCAGTTCTTC
>TRBD1|TRBV30|few|TRBJ1-1
CAWSVTRGWTEAFF
TGTGCCTGGAGTGTTACCAGGGGGTGGACTGAAGCTTTCTTT
>.|TRBV7-8|.|TRBJ1-1
CASSLALYTEAFF
TGTGCCAGCAGCTTAGCTCTTTACACTGAAGCTTTCTTT
>TRBD2|TRBV5-1|.|TRBJ2-3
CASSLGSWEGRTDTQYF
TGCGCCAGCAGCTTGGGTTCGTGGGAGGGCCGGACAGATACGCAGTATTTT
>.|TRBV5-8|.|TRBJ2-5
CASRGTVATQYF
TGTGCCAGCAGAGGGACGGTCGCGACCCAGTACTTC
>TRBD1|TRBV6-6|.|TRBJ1-2
CASSLGQGARYGYTF
TGTGCCAGCAGTTTGGGACAGGGGGCGCGGTATGGCTACACCTTC
>.|TRBV2|.|TRBJ2-5
CASAGTPPWTQYF
TGTGCCAGTGCCGGGACCCCCCCTTGGACCCAGTACTTC
>.|TRBV19|.|TRBJ2-2
CASSVAISNTGELFF
TGTGCCAGTAGTGTGGCCATATCGAACACCGGGGAGCTGTTTTTT
>TRBD2|TRBV5-1|.|TRBJ2-3
CASTGAFAAGGSTDTQYF
TGCGCCAGCACGGGTGCGTTCGCAGCGGGAGGGAGCACAGATACGCAGTATTTT
>.|TRBV5-1|.|TRBJ1-2
CASSFSGRYGYTF
TGCGCCAGCAGCTTCAGCGGGAGATATGGCTACACCTTC
>.|TRBV28|.|TRBJ1-1
CASRSVPSEAFF
TGTGCCAGCAGGTCCGTGCCCAGTGAAGCTTTCTTT
>.|TRBV5-1|.|TRBJ2-1
CASRAYNEQFF
TGCGCCAGCAGAGCGTACAATGAGCAGTTCTTC
>.|TRBV21-1|.|TRBJ2-7
CASSKEGGEPTYEQYF
TGTGCCAGCAGCAAAGAGGGTGGGGAGCCTACCTACGAGCAGTACTTC
>TRBD1|TRBV5-1|.|TRBJ2-1
CASQWGTGNYNEQFF
TGCGCCAGCCAGTGGGGGACAGGGAATTACAATGAGCAGTTCTTC
>.|TRBV6-5|.|TRBJ2-2
CASSFLLNTGELFF
TGTGCCAGCAGTTTTTTGCTTAACACCGGGGAGCTGTTTTTT
>.|TRBV5-6|once|TRBJ2-7
CASSTVVGTGEQYF
TGTGCCAGCAGCACGGTGGTAGGGACGGGGGAGCAGTACTTC
>TRBD2|TRBV4-1|.|TRBJ2-2
CASSQERLAVTGELFF
TGCGCCAGCAGCCAAGAAAGGCTAGCGGTCACCGGGGAGCTGTTTTTT
>.|TRBV2|.|TRBJ1-2
CASRVDDYGYTF
TGTGCCAGCCGAGTGGATGACTATGGCTACACCTTC
>TRBD1|TRBV19|.|TRBJ2-7
CASSIATGQGAGEQYF
TGTGCCAGTAGTATAGCCACCGGACAGGGAGCAGGCGAGCAGTACTTC
>.|TRBV20-1|.|TRBJ2-1
CSAQRYNEQFF
TGCAGTGCCCAGAGGTACAATGAGCAGTTCTTC
>.|TRBV27|.|TRBJ2-5
CASSLSRQETQYF
TGTGCCAGCAGTTTATCCAGACAAGAGACCCAGTACTTC
>TRBD2|TRBV11-2|.|TRBJ2-2
CASSPRGAGELFF
TGTGCCAGCAGCCCCCGGGGGGCCGGGGAGCTGTTTTTT
>.|TRBV4-1|once|TRBJ2-3
CASSQDGKSTDTQYF
TGCGCCAGCAGCCAAGATGGCAAGAGCACAGATACGCAGTATTTT
>.|TRBV27|.|TRBJ2-5
CASSWGLGQETQYF
TGTGCCAGCAGTTGGGGTCTAGGGCAAGAGACCCAGTACTTC
>.|TRBV23-1|once|TRBJ2-2
CASRKQGSGELFF
TGCGCCAGCAGGAAGCAGGGTTCCGGGGAGCTGTTTTTT
>TRBD1|TRBV10-2|once|TRBJ1-2
CASRTGGDGYTF
TGCGCCAGCAGGACAGGGGGCGATGGCTACACCTTC
>.|TRBV9|.|TRBJ1-6
CASGDNNSPLHF
TGTGCCAGCGGAGACAATAATTCACCCCTCCACTTT
>.|TRBV5-1|.|TRBJ2-7
CASRRAATYEQYF
TGCGCCAGCAGACGGGCCGCGACCTACGAGCAGTACTTC
>TRBD2|TRBV6-4|.|TRBJ2-1
CASYILARDNEQFF
TGTGCCAGCTATATACTAGCGCGGGACAATGAGCAGTTCTTC
>TRBD1|TRBV5-1|.|TRBJ2-3
CASSWGTGRADTQYF
TGCGCCAGCAGCTGGGGGACAGGGAGGGCAGATACGCAGTATTTT
>TRBD2|TRBV11-3|.|TRBJ2-5
CASSSTSGTRTQYF
TGTGCCAGCAGCTCGACTAGCGGTACCCGGACCCAGTACTTC
>TRBD2|TRBV5-1|.|TRBJ2-5
CASSASGRAGETQYF
TGCGCCAGCAGCGCCAGCGGGAGGGCCGGAGAGACCCAGTACTTC
>TRBD2|TRBV7-9|.|TRBJ2-1
CASKLAGGPRPNEQFF
TGTGCCAGCAAGCTAGCGGGAGGACCACGCCCCAATGAGCAGTTCTTC
>TRBD2|TRBV27|.|TRBJ2-1
CASSQSRGDGQFF
TGTGCCAGCAGTCAAAGCCGGGGGGATGGGCAGTTCTTC
>.|TRBV9|.|TRBJ2-2
CASRTENTGELFF
TGTGCCAGCAGGACAGAGAACACCGGGGAGCTGTTTTTT
>TRBD2|TRBV28|.|TRBJ2-7
CASSIRTSGRRPEQYF
TGTGCCAGCAGTATTCGGACTAGCGGGAGAAGGCCCGAGCAGTACTTC
>.|TRBV5-1|.|TRBJ2-5
CASRVQQGRETQYF
TGCGCCAGCAGGGTGCAACAGGGTAGAGAGACCCAGTACTTC
>TRBD1|TRBV6-1|.|TRBJ1-5
CASTRDRAGDQPQHF
TGTGCCAGCACCAGAGACAGGGCTGGGGATCAGCCCCAGCATTTT